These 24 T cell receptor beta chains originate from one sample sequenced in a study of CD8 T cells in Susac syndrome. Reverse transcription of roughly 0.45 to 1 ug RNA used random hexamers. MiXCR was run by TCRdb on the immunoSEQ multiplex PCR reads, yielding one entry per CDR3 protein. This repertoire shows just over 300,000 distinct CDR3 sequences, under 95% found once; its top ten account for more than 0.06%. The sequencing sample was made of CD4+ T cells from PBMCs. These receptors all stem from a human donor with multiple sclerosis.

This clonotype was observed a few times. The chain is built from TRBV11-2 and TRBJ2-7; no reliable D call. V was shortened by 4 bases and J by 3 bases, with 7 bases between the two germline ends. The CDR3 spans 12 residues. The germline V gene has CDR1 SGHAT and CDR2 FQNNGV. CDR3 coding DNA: TGTGCCAGCAGCTCCCTTTACTACGAGCAGTACTTC. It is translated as CASSSLYYEQYF.

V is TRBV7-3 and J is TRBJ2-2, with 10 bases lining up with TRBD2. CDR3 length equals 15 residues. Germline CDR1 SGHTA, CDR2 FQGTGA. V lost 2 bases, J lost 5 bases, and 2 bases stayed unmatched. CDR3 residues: CASSLQLAGTGELFF. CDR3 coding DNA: TGTGCCAGCAGCTTACAACTAGCGGGAACCGGGGAGCTGTTTTTT.

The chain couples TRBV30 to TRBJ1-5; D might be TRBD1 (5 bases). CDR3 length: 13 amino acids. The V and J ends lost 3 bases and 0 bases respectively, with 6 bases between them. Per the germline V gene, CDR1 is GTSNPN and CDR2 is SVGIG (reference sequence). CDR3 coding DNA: TGTGCCTGGAGGGGGGGTAGCAATCAGCCCCAGCATTTT. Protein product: CAWRGGSNQPQHF.

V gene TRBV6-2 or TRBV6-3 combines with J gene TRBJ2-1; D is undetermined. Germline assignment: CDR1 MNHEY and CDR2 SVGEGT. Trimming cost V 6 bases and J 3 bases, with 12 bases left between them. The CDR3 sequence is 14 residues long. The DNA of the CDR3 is TGTGCCAGCAGGAAATTTCCCCTCTACAATGAGCAGTTCTTC. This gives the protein CASRKFPLYNEQFF.

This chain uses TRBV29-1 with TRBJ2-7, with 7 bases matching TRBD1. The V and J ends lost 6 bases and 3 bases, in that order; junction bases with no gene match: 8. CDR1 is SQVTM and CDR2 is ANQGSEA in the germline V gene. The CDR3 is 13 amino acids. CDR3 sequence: CSVADRVGYEQYF. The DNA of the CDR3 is TGCAGCGTCGCTGACAGGGTTGGCTACGAGCAGTACTTC.

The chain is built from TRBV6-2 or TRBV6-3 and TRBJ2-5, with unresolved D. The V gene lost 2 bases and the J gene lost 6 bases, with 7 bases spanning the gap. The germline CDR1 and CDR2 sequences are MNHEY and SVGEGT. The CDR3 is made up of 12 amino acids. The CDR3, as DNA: TGTGCCAGCAGTTACGCTATCCAGACCCAGTACTTC. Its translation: CASSYAIQTQYF.

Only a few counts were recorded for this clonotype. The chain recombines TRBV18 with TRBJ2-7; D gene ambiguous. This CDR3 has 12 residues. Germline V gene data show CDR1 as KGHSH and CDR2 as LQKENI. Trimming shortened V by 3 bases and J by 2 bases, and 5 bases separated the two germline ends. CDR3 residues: CASSPTAYEQYF. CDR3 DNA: TGTGCCAGCTCACCTACGGCCTACGAGCAGTACTTC.

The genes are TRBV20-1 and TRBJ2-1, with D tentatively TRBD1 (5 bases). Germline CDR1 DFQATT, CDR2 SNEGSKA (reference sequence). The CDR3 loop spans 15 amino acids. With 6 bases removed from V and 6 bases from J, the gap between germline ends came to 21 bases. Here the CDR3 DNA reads TGCAGTGCCCAGGGTGTGGCCCCACCTCCCAATGAGCAGTTCTTC. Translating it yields CSAQGVAPPPNEQFF.

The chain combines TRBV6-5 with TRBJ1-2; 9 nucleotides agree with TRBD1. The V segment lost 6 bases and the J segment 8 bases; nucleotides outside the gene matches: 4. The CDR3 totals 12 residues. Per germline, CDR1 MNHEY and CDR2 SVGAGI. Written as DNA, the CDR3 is TGTGCCAGCAGGGGGACAGGGAACGGCTACACCTTC. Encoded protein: CASRGTGNGYTF.

Written as DNA, the CDR3 is TGCGCCAGCAGTCAATCTCAGCTCGACTTGAACACTGAAGCTTTCTTT. Amino acid sequence: CASSQSQLDLNTEAFF. This chain joins TRBV23-1 and TRBJ1-1; no clear D. TRBV23-1 falls under the ORF class, with uncertain function. V lost 0 bases to trimming and J lost 0 bases, with 11 bases between them. This CDR3 is built from 16 residues.

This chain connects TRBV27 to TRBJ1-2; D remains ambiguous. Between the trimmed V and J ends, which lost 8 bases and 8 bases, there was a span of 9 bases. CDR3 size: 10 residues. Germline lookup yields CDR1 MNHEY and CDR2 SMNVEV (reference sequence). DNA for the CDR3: TGTGCCAGCGGCGTTTGGGGCTACACCTTC. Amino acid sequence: CASGVWGYTF.

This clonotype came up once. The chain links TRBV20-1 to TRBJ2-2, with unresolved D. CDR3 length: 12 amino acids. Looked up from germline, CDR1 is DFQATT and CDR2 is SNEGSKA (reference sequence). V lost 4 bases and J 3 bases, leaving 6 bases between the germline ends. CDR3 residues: CSAKRDTGELFF. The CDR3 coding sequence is TGCAGTGCTAAAAGGGACACCGGGGAGCTGTTTTTT.

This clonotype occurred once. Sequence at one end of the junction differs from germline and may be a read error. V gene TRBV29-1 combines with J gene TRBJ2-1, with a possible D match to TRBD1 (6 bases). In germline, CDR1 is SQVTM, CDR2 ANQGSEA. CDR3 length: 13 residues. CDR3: CSGGRTAYSEQFF. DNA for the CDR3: TGCAGCGGCGGCCGGACAGCGTACAGTGAGCAGTTCTTC.

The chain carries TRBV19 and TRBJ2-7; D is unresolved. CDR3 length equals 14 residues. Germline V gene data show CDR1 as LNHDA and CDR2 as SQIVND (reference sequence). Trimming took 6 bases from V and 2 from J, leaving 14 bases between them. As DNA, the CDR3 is TGTGCCAGTAGAAGGGAATCACCCCCCTACGAGCAGTACTTC. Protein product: CASRRESPPYEQYF. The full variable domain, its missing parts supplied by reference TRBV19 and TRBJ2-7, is DGGITQSPKYLFRKEGQNVTLSCEQNLNHDAMYWYRQDPGQGLRLIYYSQIVNDFQKGDIAEGYSVSREKKESFPLTVTSAQKNPTAFYLCASRRESPPYEQYFGPGTRLTVT.

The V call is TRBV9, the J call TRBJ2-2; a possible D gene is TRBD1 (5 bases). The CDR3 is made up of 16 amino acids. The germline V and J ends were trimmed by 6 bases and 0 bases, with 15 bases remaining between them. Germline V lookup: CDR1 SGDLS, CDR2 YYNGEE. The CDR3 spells CASTRTAGTNTGELFF. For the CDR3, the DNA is TGTGCCAGCACCCGGACGGCAGGGACGAACACCGGGGAGCTGTTTTTT.

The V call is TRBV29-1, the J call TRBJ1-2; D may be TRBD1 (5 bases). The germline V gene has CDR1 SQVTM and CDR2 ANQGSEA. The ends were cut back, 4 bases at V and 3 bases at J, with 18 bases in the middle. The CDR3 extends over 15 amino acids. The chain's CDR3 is CSVVGGASRHYGYTF. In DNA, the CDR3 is TGCAGCGTTGTTGGAGGGGCGAGCAGGCACTATGGCTACACCTTC.

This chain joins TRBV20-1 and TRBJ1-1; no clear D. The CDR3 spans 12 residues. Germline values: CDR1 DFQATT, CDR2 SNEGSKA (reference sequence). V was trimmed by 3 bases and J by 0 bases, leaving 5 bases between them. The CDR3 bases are TGCAGTGCTAGTAAGTTGAACACTGAAGCTTTCTTT. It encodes CSASKLNTEAFF.

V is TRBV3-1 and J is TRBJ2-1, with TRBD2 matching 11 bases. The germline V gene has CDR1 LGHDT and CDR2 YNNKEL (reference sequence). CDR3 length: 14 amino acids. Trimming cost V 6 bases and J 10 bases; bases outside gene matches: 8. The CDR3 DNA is TGTGCCAGCAGACCAGGACTAGCGGGTGGAGAGCAGTTCTTC. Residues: CASRPGLAGGEQFF.

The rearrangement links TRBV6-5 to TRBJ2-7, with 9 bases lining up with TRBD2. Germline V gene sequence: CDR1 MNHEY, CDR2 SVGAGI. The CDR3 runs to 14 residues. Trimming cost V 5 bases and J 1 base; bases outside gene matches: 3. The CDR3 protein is CASSRAGGSYEQYF. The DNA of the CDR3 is TGTGCCAGCAGTCGAGCGGGAGGTTCCTACGAGCAGTACTTC.

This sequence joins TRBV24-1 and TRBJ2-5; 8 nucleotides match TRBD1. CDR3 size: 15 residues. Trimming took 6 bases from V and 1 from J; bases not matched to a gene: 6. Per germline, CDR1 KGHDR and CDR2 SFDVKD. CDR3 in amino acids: CATSRQGIGQETQYF. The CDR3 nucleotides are TGTGCCACCAGTAGACAGGGGATCGGCCAAGAGACCCAGTACTTC.

As DNA, the CDR3 is TGCGCCAGCAGCTTGGATGGAGGTGCTGAAGCTTTCTTT. It codes for CASSLDGGAEAFF. The J gene is TRBJ1-1, the V gene TRBV5-1; D call uncertain. There are 13 residues in the CDR3. V was cut by 0 bases and J by 6 bases, with 9 bases left in between. Germline V gene data show CDR1 as SGHRS and CDR2 as YFSETQ. Based on the CDR3 plus reference TRBV5-1 and TRBJ1-1, the full variable domain is KAGVTQTPRYLIKTRGQQVTLSCSPISGHRSVSWYQQTPGQGLQFLFEYFSETQRNKGNFPGRFSGRQFSNSRSEMNVSTLELGDSALYLCASSLDGGAEAFFGQGTRLTVV.

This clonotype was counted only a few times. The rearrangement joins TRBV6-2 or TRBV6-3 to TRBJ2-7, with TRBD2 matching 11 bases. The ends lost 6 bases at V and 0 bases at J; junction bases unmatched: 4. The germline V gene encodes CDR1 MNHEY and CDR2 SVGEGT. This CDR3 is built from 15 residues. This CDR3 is CASSRGLAGSYEQYF. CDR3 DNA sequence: TGTGCCAGCAGCCGCGGACTAGCGGGCTCCTACGAGCAGTACTTC.

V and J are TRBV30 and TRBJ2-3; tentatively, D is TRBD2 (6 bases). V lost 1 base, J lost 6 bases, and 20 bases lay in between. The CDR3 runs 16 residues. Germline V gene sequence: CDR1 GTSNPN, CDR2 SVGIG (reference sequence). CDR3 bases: TGTGCCTGGAGTGCCCTTGGGAGCAGGGAGGTGGATACGCAGTATTTT. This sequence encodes CAWSALGSREVDTQYF.

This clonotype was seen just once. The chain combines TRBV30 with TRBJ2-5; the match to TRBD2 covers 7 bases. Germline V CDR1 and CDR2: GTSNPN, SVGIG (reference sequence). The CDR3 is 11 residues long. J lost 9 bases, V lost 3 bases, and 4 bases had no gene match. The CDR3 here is CAWSRGGAQYF. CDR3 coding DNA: TGTGCCTGGAGCCGGGGAGGGGCCCAGTACTTC.